Below, one T cell receptor beta chain is given with its context. Its antigen has not been determined. There are no base qualities to consult, and no much larger clone falls within one base. TCRbeta CDR3 regions were amplified from genomic DNA using the immunoSEQ Assay, a bias-controlled multiplex PCR. As for the original processing: Nucleated cell counts per sample were estimated from amplification of reference gene primers within the assay. To quantify the absolute abundance of each unique TCRbeta CDR3 rearrangement, sequence reads were collapsed and filtered. For each sample, productive Simpson clonality was calculated as the square root of Simpson's diversity index over productive rearrangements. TCRdb carries this immuneACCESS record with in-frame sequences only. Its versions omit some clonotypes, under half of them owing to an unresolved V gene in the studies checked, with the rest unexplained. V, J and clone size derive from that table, while D and trimming were established from the DNA sequence. The sample table contains 140,000 or so clones; only one count was recorded for 70% to 90% of them. Jointly, the top ten make up roughly 2.6% of the sample.

Collaborating institutions collected whole blood in K2EDTA tubes following their own protocols. For TCRbeta analysis, collaborators shipped samples as frozen whole blood, isolated PBMCs, or DNA extracted from either of those sample types. These data are taken from a study of blood T cell repertoires in COVID-19 (TCRdb year 2020). About the study as a whole: Collaborator samples came from the United States, Italy and Spain and covered acute and convalescent phases of COVID-19. The sample metadata nearly always contained a de-identified subject ID, COVID-19 status, age in years and sex. Where available, HLA class I and class II types were obtained from metadata supplied by the sample provider rather than from assay-based typing. The material from the prospective study consisted of cDNA or gDNA derived from T cells, B-cell-depleted T cells, or PBMCs. Samples came from the ongoing ImmuneRACE study (first 160 participants) plus 1,254 subjects from 6 global collaborators. The repertoires were released in a freely available public database intended as a resource for research on the immune response to SARS-CoV-2. The dataset comprised deeply sampled blood TCRbeta repertoires from subjects exposed to, actively infected with, or recovered from COVID-19. What the authors observed across the whole study: The quantity of clinical and demographic metadata differed by source and by participant and was supplied without curation.

Deletion took 5 bases off V and 0 bases off J, with a span of 12 bases between the germline ends. CDR1 and CDR2 are drawn from the germline V gene: MNHEY, SVGAGI. There are 15 amino acids in the CDR3, from cysteine to phenylalanine inclusive. Only the CDR3 part of the read is kept: 45 bases, read in frame from the first base. The sequence was collected from a human donor with acute or convalescent COVID-19. The donor label of this sample is uncertain. Sequencing was done on a sample of peripheral blood. The chain is assembled from TRBV6-5 and TRBJ2-3; the best D guess is TRBD2, with 5 bases matching. The DNA sequence is TGTGCCAGCAGTCTACGGACTGGAAGCACAGATACGCAGTATTTT. It is translated as CASSLRTGSTDTQYF.